The sequence of this TCR beta chain was determined in a study of blood T cell repertoires in COVID-19. Study-level background: Collection of acute and convalescent COVID-19 samples took place in the United States, Italy and Spain.

Authors' processing steps: Researchers report that nucleated cell counts were estimated from reference gene primer amplification. Measured with immunoSEQ multiplex PCR; TCRdb has only the in-frame clones, and not every one. The DNA was the basis for D and trimming; V, J and clone size are from that table. Of 300,000 to 450,000 clones detected, 88% appear once; the ten largest clones hold approximately 1%. Trimming pared 2 bases from V and 3 bases from J, leaving 17 bases between. Looked up from germline, CDR1 is LNHDA and CDR2 is SQIVND (reference sequence). CDR3 length: 16 residues. The chain recombines TRBV19 with TRBJ2-7; D is possibly TRBD2 (5 bases). Sequencing was done on a sample of PBMCs or T cells enriched from blood (not recorded which). The sequence came from a woman between 25 and 40 years old who had been exposed to COVID-19. The CDR3 is CASSIRSATGNYEQYF. CDR3 sequence (DNA): TGTGCCAGTAGTATAAGGTCAGCGACCGGGAACTACGAGCAGTACTTC.